Sequencing of this T cell receptor beta chain was carried out in a study of blood T cell repertoires in COVID-19. As for the study in general: Sites across the United States, Italy and Spain contributed samples from acute and convalescent COVID-19. Sources were T cells, B-cell-depleted T cells, or PBMCs; the material itself was cDNA or gDNA.

V was shortened by 5 bases and J by 11 bases, with 15 bases between the two germline ends. The CDR3 is 13 residues long. Germline V gives CDR1 MNHEY, CDR2 SMNVEV (reference sequence). Original analysis: Nucleated cell number was recorded as an estimate derived from reference gene primer amplification. Measured with immunoSEQ multiplex PCR; TCRdb has only the in-frame clones, and not every one. Clone size and V and J calls were adopted from that table, with D and trimming inferred from the DNA. Among fewer than 110,000 clones listed, roughly 80% were seen once. V usage is TRBV27 and J usage is TRBJ1-4; perhaps TRBD1 as D (6 bases). The specimen sequenced was peripheral blood. This sequence was found in a human donor in a cohort sampled during active COVID-19. The CDR3, as DNA: TGTGCCAGCAGTACCAACGACAGGCGTAAACTGTTTTTT. The encoded protein is CASSTNDRRKLFF.